Each of the 14 T cell receptor beta chains below was sequenced from the same sample in a study of liver allograft versus peripheral blood T cells. Background on the study: Recipients' peripheral blood supplied the T cell receptor repertoires against which those in transplanted livers were compared.

TCRdb analysed the reads with MiXCR anew, one entry per CDR3 protein. This repertoire shows around 12,000 distinct CDR3 sequences, 25% to 35% found once; its top ten account for less than 2.5%. The receptors shown here come from a human patient who had a liver transplant. Some T cells may have come from the graft donor.

This clonotype was picked up many times. V and J are TRBV6-1 and TRBJ1-2, with D uncertain. Germline values: CDR1 MNHNS, CDR2 SASEGT. The CDR3 has 13 amino acids. V was cut by 6 bases and J by 8 bases, with 16 bases left in between. CDR3 nucleotides: TGTGCCAGCAGGGGCGGGGTCAGCCTAGGCTACACCTTC. Amino acid sequence: CASRGGVSLGYTF.

Ten or more counts support this clonotype. The chain uses TRBV18 and TRBJ2-7; the D is unclear. The germline V and J ends were trimmed by 4 bases and 5 bases, with 15 bases remaining between them. CDR1 is KGHSH and CDR2 is LQKENI in the germline V gene. The CDR3 consists of 14 residues. DNA of the CDR3: TGTGCCAGCTCACGTTCTCCTCCCCGCAACGAGCAGTACTTC. Amino acids: CASSRSPPRNEQYF. Variable domain in full (rest from reference TRBV18 and TRBJ2-7): NAGVMQNPRHLVRRRGQEARLRCSPMKGHSHVYWYRQLPEEGLKFMVYLQKENIIDESGMPKERFSAEFPKEGPSILRIQQVVRGDSAAYFCASSRSPPRNEQYFGPGTRLTVT.

The sample holds many counts of this clonotype. This sequence joins TRBV6-1 and TRBJ1-6, with a possible D match to TRBD1 (6 bases). V shed 3 bases and J shed 9 bases, with 15 bases lying between them. The CDR3 totals 15 residues. In germline, CDR1 is MNHNS, CDR2 SASEGT. This CDR3 is CASSEVRDTFSPLHF. CDR3 nucleotide sequence: TGTGCCAGCAGTGAGGTCCGGGACACCTTTTCACCCCTCCACTTT.

This clonotype occurred a few times. J is TRBJ2-2 and V is TRBV20-1, with D perhaps matching TRBD1 (5 bases). V gave up 2 bases and J gave up 0 bases, with 13 bases separating them. The CDR3 totals 16 residues. Germline lookup yields CDR1 DFQATT and CDR2 SNEGSKA (reference sequence). The CDR3 loop reads CSARRLGVANTGELFF. As DNA, the CDR3 is TGCAGTGCTAGACGGCTAGGGGTTGCGAACACCGGGGAGCTGTTTTTT.

This rearrangement joins TRBV20-1 to TRBJ2-1, with TRBD1 matching 11 bases. The CDR3 length is 15 residues. V gave up 4 bases and J gave up 3 bases; unmatched junction bases: 5. Per germline, CDR1 DFQATT and CDR2 SNEGSKA (reference sequence). The CDR3 DNA sequence: TGCAGTGCTATTATGGGACAGGGGGACTACAATGAGCAGTTCTTC. This gives the protein CSAIMGQGDYNEQFF.

This clonotype showed up many times. The chain couples TRBV19 to TRBJ2-7; the D gene could be TRBD1 or TRBD2 (5 bases each). The germline CDR1 and CDR2 sequences are LNHDA and SQIVND (reference sequence). Between the trimmed V and J ends, which lost 3 bases and 1 base, there was a span of 13 bases. The CDR3 has 15 residues. The CDR3 DNA reads TGTGCCAGTAGTATGTCCGGGACGCAGTCCTACGAGCAGTACTTC. This gives the protein CASSMSGTQSYEQYF.

This chain links TRBV5-6 with TRBJ2-3, with a weak D call TRBD2 (5 bases). Trimming removed 2 bases at V and 2 bases at J, with 12 bases between. The CDR3 sequence is 15 residues long. CDR1 SGHDT and CDR2 YYEEEE come from the germline V gene. The chain's CDR3 is CASSLGPDYTDTQYF. The CDR3 bases are TGTGCCAGCAGCTTAGGACCTGACTACACAGATACGCAGTATTTT.

In its sample, this clonotype was seen many times. The rearrangement uses TRBV6-6 and TRBJ1-4; 8 nucleotides line up with TRBD1. J was trimmed by 7 bases and V by 4 bases; bases with no gene match: 8. CDR1 is MNHNY, CDR2 SVGAGI, per germline (reference sequence). The CDR3 is 15 amino acids. CDR3 amino acids: CASSSPGGAGEKLFF. The DNA of the CDR3 is TGTGCCAGCAGTTCCCCAGGGGGCGCGGGTGAAAAACTGTTTTTT.

This clonotype is labeled as medium-sized. The V gene is TRBV27, the J gene TRBJ2-5; D gene unclear. This CDR3 is built from 11 residues. The germline V and J ends were trimmed by 3 bases and 5 bases, with 4 bases remaining between them. Germline CDR1 and CDR2: MNHEY and SMNVEV (reference sequence). The chain's CDR3 is CASSFRETQYF. In DNA form, the CDR3 reads TGTGCCAGCAGTTTCAGGGAGACCCAGTACTTC.

There are many counts of this clonotype. CDR3 nucleotides: TGCAGCGTTGGCCTTCCTAATCCTAGCTCCTACAATGAGCAGTTCTTC. Residues: CSVGLPNPSSYNEQFF. The V and J genes are TRBV29-1 and TRBJ2-1, with unresolved D. Germline CDR1 and CDR2: SQVTM and ANQGSEA. The V and J ends lost 4 bases and 0 bases respectively, with 16 bases between them. The CDR3 runs 16 residues.

This clonotype was picked up a small number of times. The CDR3: CASCPGENQPQHF. Here the CDR3 DNA reads TGTGCCAGCTGCCCGGGGGAAAATCAGCCCCAGCATTTT. The chain carries TRBV6-6 and TRBJ1-5; D possibly corresponds to TRBD1 (5 bases). The germline CDR1 and CDR2 sequences are MNHNY and SVGAGI (reference sequence). Trimming shortened V by 8 bases and J by 4 bases, and 12 bases separated the two germline ends. The CDR3 totals 13 residues.

This clonotype is medium-sized in the sample. The V call is TRBV6-2 or TRBV6-3, the J call TRBJ1-1; no clear D gene. This CDR3 comprises 13 residues. Germline V lookup: CDR1 MNHEY, CDR2 SVGEGT. The V end was cut by 8 bases, the J end by 5 bases, with 15 bases between. The CDR3: CASLRDWGTEAFF. CDR3 in DNA: TGTGCCAGCCTACGGGATTGGGGAACTGAAGCTTTCTTT.

This sequence joins TRBV7-9 and TRBJ1-1; D ambiguous. Germline V CDR1 and CDR2: SEHNR, FQNEAQ (reference sequence). This CDR3 has 12 amino acids. V lost 2 bases, J lost 6 bases, and 7 bases lay in between. The CDR3 coding sequence is TGTGCCAGCAGCTTATTTCAGTCTGAAGCTTTCTTT. Protein sequence: CASSLFQSEAFF.

This clonotype has only a few counts. The V gene is TRBV10-1, the J gene TRBJ2-7; 7 positions agree with TRBD1. The length of the CDR3 is 12 residues. The trim removed 6 bases at V and 7 bases at J, leaving 6 bases unmatched. Germline CDR1 reads WNHNN; CDR2 reads SYGVQD (reference sequence). The CDR3 loop is CASSPTGREQYF. CDR3 coding DNA: TGCGCCAGCAGCCCGACAGGGAGAGAGCAGTACTTC.